This T cell receptor beta chain was obtained from a study of vaccination and CD4 T cells after COVID-19. About the study: Stimuli were overlapping spike peptide pools of SARS-CoV-2 and three common cold coronaviruses (HCoV-NL63, HCoV-OC43, HCoV-229E). Study outcomes and limitations: With convalescent patients, a median roughly 87% of reactive clones emerged solely after vaccination.

Treatment here: roughly 10-day PBMC culture with coronavirus spike peptide pools or control peptides (ViraFEST assay). Prior to the COVID-19 pandemic (2011-2018), the unexposed donor's CD4+ T cells were collected. Under the ViraFEST approach, antigen-specific T cells were expanded with peptide pools and TCRs subsequently sequenced. Contingent on cell availability, unexposed-donor CD4+ T cells were interrogated with SARS-CoV-2 S/N and four cold-coronavirus spikes. Cultured CD4+ T cell DNA was sequenced using the Oncomine TCR Beta short-read assay. Genomic DNA extraction was carried out from cultured CD4+ T cells. MiXCR, applied by TCRdb to the PCR reads, yields one record per CDR3 protein. The sample holds some 10,000 distinct CDR3 sequences; under 50% are singletons and the top ten take 9.5% to 15%. A few counts support this clonotype. The antigen is unknown. From germline, CDR1 is SGHTA and CDR2 FQGTGA. V gave up 2 bases and J gave up 3 bases, with 7 bases separating them. The CDR3 contains 13 residues.

Sequencing was done on a sample of CD4+ T cells from blood, cultured in vitro. This TCR derives from a human donor in good health. The chain recombines TRBV7-3 with TRBJ1-1; no clear D. The DNA of the CDR3 is TGTGCCAGCAGCTTATTTAGTTACACTGAAGCTTTCTTT. Protein sequence: CASSLFSYTEAFF.